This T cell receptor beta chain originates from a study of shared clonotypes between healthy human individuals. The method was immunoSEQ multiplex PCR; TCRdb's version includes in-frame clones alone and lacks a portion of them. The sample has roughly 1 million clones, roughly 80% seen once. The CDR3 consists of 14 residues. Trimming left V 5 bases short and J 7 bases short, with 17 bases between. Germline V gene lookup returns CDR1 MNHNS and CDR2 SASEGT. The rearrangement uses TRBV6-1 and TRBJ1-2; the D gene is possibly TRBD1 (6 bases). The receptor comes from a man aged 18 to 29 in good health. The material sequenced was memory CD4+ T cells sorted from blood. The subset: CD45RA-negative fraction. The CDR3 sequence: CASSHRVFDGGYTF. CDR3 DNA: TGTGCCAGCAGTCACAGGGTGTTCGATGGTGGCTACACCTTC.